The sequence of this TCR beta chain was determined in a study of CD8 T cells in Susac syndrome. Looking at the study overall: Among the Susac syndrome patients who underwent sequencing, about 6 had clinically active disease, while under 10 of them were in remission. Treatment status at blood draw for the Susac syndrome patients was therapy-naive, corticosteroids, or intravenous immunoglobulin alone. The study, taken as a whole, reports: The authors found no clonal expansion in Susac syndrome CD4+ T cell repertoires.

An amount of RNA that ranged from roughly 0.5 to 1 ug was reverse transcribed with random hexamers. An immunoSEQ multiplex PCR generated amplified TCR beta CDR3 products spanning 54 Vbeta and 13 Jbeta. TCRdb ran MiXCR on the immunoSEQ multiplex PCR reads and lists one entry per CDR3 protein. The repertoire includes more than 100,000 distinct CDR3 sequences, around 96% of them detected once, and roughly 0.13% sits in the top ten. V shed 6 bases and J shed 2 bases, with 7 bases lying between them. The CDR3 sequence is 12 residues long. The germline gives CDR1 MNHEY, CDR2 SVGEGT. Worth noting for this clonotype: Its antigen is not known.

The sample taken for sequencing was CD4+ T cells from PBMCs. The receptor was derived from a human donor with Susac syndrome. The genes are TRBV6-2 or TRBV6-3 and TRBJ1-1, with a possible D match to TRBD1 (5 bases). CDR3 nucleotides: TGTGCCAGCAGCAGGGACAACACTGAAGCTTTCTTT. Translated, it gives CASSRDNTEAFF.